The next 20 T cell receptor beta chains were all read from a single sample in a study of vaccination effects on CD4 cells after COVID-19. Using immunoSEQ multiplex PCR, the repertoire was profiled, and TCRdb retains in-frame clones only, with some absent. The sample lists 10,000 to 15,000 clones, 65% to 75% occurring once. Viral peptide pools were used in the ViraFEST assay to expand antigen-specific CD4+ T cells, and sequencing came afterward. Having been cultured for roughly 11 days, the cells underwent CD4+ T cell isolation. As their vaccination, participants received two doses of either BNT162b2 or mRNA-1273. For these receptors, no antigen is known. The source material was CD4+ T cells from PBMCs cultured with SARS-CoV-2 spike peptides, sampled after COVID-19 vaccination. The source of these receptors is a human donor who received a COVID-19 vaccine.

The rearrangement links TRBV12-3 or TRBV12-4 to TRBJ2-1; D is perhaps TRBD2 (5 bases). CDR3 size: 13 residues. The V and J ends lost 5 bases and 12 bases respectively, with 17 bases between them. This chain's CDR3 is CASSHPPGSGQFF. In DNA, the CDR3 is TGTGCCAGCAGTCACCCCCCCGGCAGCGGGCAGTTCTTC.

This clone was recorded only once. The rearrangement uses TRBV4-2 and TRBJ2-1; 10 positions agree with TRBD2. CDR1 is LGHNA and CDR2 is YNFKEQ in the germline V gene. The junction had 7 bases not matched to a gene; V was cut back by 4 bases and J by 1 base. The CDR3 contains 17 residues. CDR3 in DNA: TGTGCCAGCAGCCTCAGCACTAGCGGGATTTCCTACAATGAGCAGTTCTTC. This translates into CASSLSTSGISYNEQFF.

This clone was observed a few times. The chain combines TRBV28 with TRBJ2-2, with TRBD1 matching over 9 bases. In germline, CDR1 is MDHEN, CDR2 SYDVKM. This CDR3 spans 15 amino acids. V shed 5 bases and J 4 bases; nucleotides not matched to a gene: 5. This chain's CDR3 is CASSLNRGRTGELFF. In DNA form, the CDR3 reads TGTGCCAGCAGTCTCAACAGGGGGCGCACCGGGGAGCTGTTTTTT.

This clone appeared a few times. The J gene is TRBJ2-2, the V gene TRBV9; 8 nucleotides match TRBD2. Germline trimming cut 7 bases from V and 1 base from J; bases unmatched to any gene: 6. Germline V gene sequence: CDR1 SGDLS, CDR2 YYNGEE. The CDR3 sequence is 15 residues long. DNA of the CDR3: TGTGCCAGCCACAAACTAGCGGTGAACACCGGGGAGCTGTTTTTT. Its translation is CASHKLAVNTGELFF.

The V call is TRBV14, the J call TRBJ1-2; 11 bases agree with TRBD1. Germline V gene sequence: CDR1 SGHDN, CDR2 FVKESK. Trimming took 4 bases from V and 8 from J; bases not matched to a gene: 9. The CDR3 runs 15 residues. The CDR3 nucleotides read TGTGCCAGCAGCCGAGGACAGGGGGCTCTAGACGGCTACACCTTC. Its translation is CASSRGQGALDGYTF.

V and J are TRBV20-1 and TRBJ2-1; D is uncertain. The CDR3 sequence is 13 residues long. Germline loops: CDR1 DFQATT, CDR2 SNEGSKA (reference sequence). Trimming left V 3 bases short and J 3 bases short, with 9 bases between. The CDR3 region has the DNA TGCAGTGCTAGTGGCGATGTCTACAATGAGCAGTTCTTC. Translated: CSASGDVYNEQFF.

This clone was found a few times. The chain links TRBV5-1 to TRBJ2-7; D remains unclear. The CDR3 spans 14 residues. V was pared by 4 bases and J by 5 bases, with 16 bases between. Germline V gives CDR1 SGHRS, CDR2 YFSETQ. The DNA for the CDR3 is TGCGCCAGCAGCCCAACTATTGGGGTTGACGAGCAGTACTTC. Its protein product is CASSPTIGVDEQYF.

The V gene is TRBV5-1, the J gene TRBJ2-3; the match to TRBD2 covers 12 bases. Trimming took 3 bases from V and 0 from J; bases not matched to a gene: 8. CDR1 and CDR2 (germline): SGHRS, YFSETQ. The CDR3 totals 18 residues. CDR3 region: CASSSDAGTSGSTDTQYF. In nucleotides, the CDR3 is TGCGCCAGCAGCTCAGATGCCGGGACTAGCGGGAGCACAGATACGCAGTATTTT.

The chain is built from TRBV6-6 and TRBJ1-5; D uncertain. The ends were cut back, 6 bases at V and 1 base at J, with 16 bases in the middle. Germline-derived CDR1 and CDR2 are MNHNY and SVGAGI (reference sequence). The CDR3 runs to 16 residues. The CDR3 sequence is CASSPAGMGSNQPQHF. As DNA, the CDR3 is TGTGCCAGCAGCCCGGCTGGAATGGGAAGCAATCAGCCCCAGCATTTT.

The rearrangement links TRBV5-1 to TRBJ2-1, with D hard to call. The V end lost 0 bases, the J end lost 10 bases, and 8 bases lay between the germline ends. Germline V lookup: CDR1 SGHRS, CDR2 YFSETQ. The CDR3 has 12 residues. CDR3 DNA: TGCGCCAGCAGCTTGGCGCTGGAAGAGCAGTTCTTC. Residues: CASSLALEEQFF.

The V call is TRBV3-1 (or the pseudogene TRBV3-2), the J call TRBJ2-5; D unresolved. This CDR3 contains 14 residues. The germline V gene encodes CDR1 LGHDT and CDR2 YNNKEL (reference sequence). The V gene lost 4 bases and the J gene lost 1 base, with 10 bases spanning the gap. CDR3 sequence reads: CASSPIELQETQYF. CDR3 in DNA: TGTGCCAGCAGCCCAATTGAGCTCCAAGAGACCCAGTACTTC.

The chain couples TRBV6-5 to TRBJ1-1; TRBD1 might be the D (6 bases). The germline gives CDR1 MNHEY, CDR2 SVGAGI. Trimming shortened V by 6 bases and J by 5 bases, and 16 bases separated the two germline ends. This CDR3 has 14 residues. As DNA, the CDR3 is TGTGCCAGCAGACTCGACAGGCGAGGGACTGAAGCTTTCTTT. Residues: CASRLDRRGTEAFF.

This rearrangement joins TRBV4-1 to TRBJ2-1; 10 bases line up with TRBD2. CDR1 is MGHRA and CDR2 is YSYEKL in the germline V gene. V lost 4 bases to trimming and J lost 8 bases; unmatched junction nucleotides: 11. This CDR3 contains 16 residues. CDR3 loop: CASSPSPSGRADEQFF. In DNA form, the CDR3 reads TGCGCCAGCAGCCCTTCGCCCAGCGGGAGGGCCGATGAGCAGTTCTTC.

The chain carries TRBV5-1 and TRBJ2-2; the match to TRBD2 covers 7 bases. The CDR3 runs 15 residues. J lost 1 base, V lost 5 bases, and 5 bases had no gene match. The V gene's germline CDR1 is SGHRS and CDR2 YFSETQ. The CDR3 reads CASRLWGGNTGELFF. DNA of the CDR3: TGCGCCAGCAGGCTATGGGGGGGGAACACCGGGGAGCTGTTTTTT.

This clone was counted once. The genes are TRBV5-1 and TRBJ2-4; 8 bases map to TRBD1. The CDR3 runs 13 residues. Unmatched junction bases numbered 3, after V lost 2 bases and J lost 8 bases. The germline CDR1 and CDR2 sequences are SGHRS and YFSETQ. The CDR3: CASSFQTGDIQYF. DNA of the CDR3: TGCGCCAGCAGCTTTCAGACAGGGGACATTCAGTACTTC.

The chain joins TRBV3-1 (or the pseudogene TRBV3-2) to TRBJ1-1; 7 bases match TRBD1. After removal of 2 bases from V and 4 bases from J, the junction contained 4 bases not matched to a gene. The CDR3 is 14 amino acids. Germline assignment: CDR1 LGHDT and CDR2 YNNKEL (reference sequence). In DNA form, the CDR3 reads TGTGCCAGCAGCCAAATGACAGGGAGCACTGAAGCTTTCTTT. Translating it yields CASSQMTGSTEAFF.

This sequence joins TRBV3-1 (or the pseudogene TRBV3-2) and TRBJ2-7; D unclear. The V gene's germline CDR1 is LGHDT and CDR2 YNNKEL (reference sequence). V was cut by 5 bases and J by 3 bases, with 5 bases left in between. This CDR3 spans 11 amino acids. This CDR3 is CASSDSYEQYF. As DNA, the CDR3 is TGTGCCAGCAGCGATAGCTACGAGCAGTACTTC.

The V call is TRBV7-2, the J call TRBJ2-3; 8 bases agree with TRBD1. The ends lost 3 bases at V and 0 bases at J; junction bases unmatched: 5. The CDR3 consists of 16 residues. Germline CDR1 is SGHTA and CDR2 is FQGNSA. This CDR3 is CASSLAGGSSTDTQYF. The CDR3 DNA follows: TGTGCCAGCAGCTTGGCAGGGGGCTCTAGCACAGATACGCAGTATTTT.

This chain joins TRBV13 and TRBJ2-3; 7 bases fit TRBD1. The CDR3 is 17 amino acids. Unmatched junction bases numbered 11, after V lost 4 bases and J lost 1 base. Germline CDR1 is PRHDT and CDR2 is FYEKMQ (reference sequence). CDR3 nucleotide sequence: TGTGCCAGCAGCTCCGGACAGGTAATAGGAGGCACAGATACGCAGTATTTT. It specifies CASSSGQVIGGTDTQYF. Combining the CDR3 with reference TRBV13 and TRBJ2-3 gives the whole variable domain AAGVIQSPRHLIKEKRETATLKCYPIPRHDTVYWYQQGPGQDPQFLISFYEKMQSDKGSIPDRFSAQQFSDYHSELNMSSLELGDSALYFCASSSGQVIGGTDTQYFGPGTRLTVL.

This clone was detected only a few times. The sample holds other DNA sequences that translate to the same CDR3. The chain employs TRBV5-1 and TRBJ2-7; no definite D call. Germline CDR1 SGHRS, CDR2 YFSETQ. Trimming removed 0 bases at V and 2 bases at J, with 9 bases between. There are 14 residues in the CDR3. The chain's CDR3 is CASSLAGLTYEQYF. CDR3 coding DNA: TGCGCCAGCAGCTTGGCTGGTTTGACCTACGAGCAGTACTTC.